The 22 T cell receptor beta chains below all came from one sample that was sequenced in a study of cytomegalovirus exposure and HLA in healthy donors. Primers for the PCR totalled 60 Vbeta and 13 Jbeta. The method was immunoSEQ multiplex PCR; TCRdb's version includes in-frame clones alone and lacks a portion of them. The sample contains 170,000 or so clones, roughly four fifths of which appear only once. Sequencing was performed on PBMCs. All receptors derive from a man over 45 in good health and CMV-seronegative.

This rearrangement joins TRBV2 to TRBJ1-2; TRBD1 is a possible D gene (6 bases). This CDR3 contains 12 residues. Germline assignment: CDR1 SNHLY and CDR2 FYNNEI. V lost 6 bases, J lost 8 bases, and 13 bases lay in between. In nucleotides, the CDR3 is TGTGCCAGCAGATCGGACAGTCTAGGCTACACCTTC. Translation: CASRSDSLGYTF.

The rearrangement uses TRBV9 and TRBJ1-2; possibly TRBD1 for D (5 bases). Looked up from germline, CDR1 is SGDLS and CDR2 is YYNGEE. The CDR3 runs to 16 residues. Deletions cut 4 bases from V and 3 bases from J, with 19 bases between. The CDR3 region is CASSPRGGLRHYGYTF. CDR3 bases: TGTGCCAGCAGCCCGCGCGGGGGACTTAGGCACTATGGCTACACCTTC.

This chain joins TRBV7-9 and TRBJ2-5; TRBD1 is a possible D gene (6 bases). There are 13 residues in the CDR3. Trimming left V 7 bases short and J 5 bases short, with 14 bases between. CDR1 and CDR2 from the germline V gene are SEHNR and FQNEAQ (reference sequence). CDR3 sequence reads: CASIWGLGETQYF. CDR3 DNA sequence: TGTGCCAGCATATGGGGGCTCGGGGAGACCCAGTACTTC.

J is TRBJ2-2 and V is TRBV7-3; D ambiguous. Germline assignment: CDR1 SGHTA and CDR2 FQGTGA. This CDR3 has 12 residues. V shed 8 bases and J shed 6 bases, with 10 bases lying between them. CDR3 bases: TGTGCCAGCGGGCCCCGATCCGGGGAGCTGTTTTTT. Encoded protein: CASGPRSGELFF.

The V call is TRBV18, the J call TRBJ2-5, with no clear D. Trimming removed 3 bases from V and 2 bases from J, with 7 bases in between. The CDR3 length is 13 residues. Germline V gene sequence: CDR1 KGHSH, CDR2 LQKENI. The CDR3 region is CASSPSEQETQYF. CDR3 nucleotide sequence: TGTGCCAGCTCACCCTCGGAGCAAGAGACCCAGTACTTC.

This CDR3 reads CASSLSQGAQYF. CDR3 bases: TGTGCCAGCAGCTTATCCCAGGGGGCGCAGTATTTT. The V call is TRBV7-9, the J call TRBJ2-3; 7 nucleotides line up with TRBD1. The germline gives CDR1 SEHNR, CDR2 FQNEAQ (reference sequence). This CDR3 is 12 amino acids long. V shed 2 bases and J 10 bases; nucleotides not matched to a gene: 3.

The chain is built from TRBV28 and TRBJ1-1; a weak D match, TRBD1 (5 bases). Trimming stripped 7 bases from V and 4 bases from J, with 13 bases between. From germline, CDR1 is MDHEN and CDR2 SYDVKM. The CDR3 has 13 amino acids. CDR3 bases: TGTGCCAGCAAGGTATGGGGGGGCACTGAAGCTTTCTTT. Protein sequence: CASKVWGGTEAFF.

The CDR3 loop reads CASSDSRRLAGGNHEQYF. The CDR3 DNA sequence: TGTGCCAGCAGTGACTCCAGAAGACTAGCGGGAGGGAACCACGAGCAGTACTTC. The chain carries TRBV6-4 and TRBJ2-7; 14 positions match TRBD2. The CDR3 is 18 amino acids. Trimming removed 0 bases from V and 5 bases from J; junction bases left unmatched: 9. CDR1 MRHNA and CDR2 SNTAGT come from the germline V gene.

In the case of this clone: Other DNA sequences of this sample code for an identical CDR3. This chain connects TRBV19 to TRBJ2-2; D is possibly TRBD2 (7 bases). The CDR3 covers 14 residues. Germline CDR1 and CDR2: LNHDA and SQIVND (reference sequence). The V end lost 3 bases, the J end lost 5 bases, and 10 bases lay between the germline ends. CDR3 sequence reads: CASSIRGGTGELFF. The DNA for the CDR3 is TGTGCCAGTAGTATTAGGGGGGGGACCGGGGAGCTGTTTTTT.

The chain combines TRBV5-1 with TRBJ2-4; D perhaps matches TRBD1 (6 bases). The CDR3 loop spans 15 amino acids. Germline CDR1 SGHRS, CDR2 YFSETQ. Trimming shortened V by 3 bases and J by 1 base, and 11 bases separated the two germline ends. The CDR3 here is CASSSRTVAKNIQYF. The CDR3 DNA sequence: TGCGCCAGCAGCTCCCGGACAGTTGCCAAAAACATTCAGTACTTC.

J is TRBJ2-7 and V is TRBV7-2; TRBD2 matches 13 bases. The germline gives CDR1 SGHTA, CDR2 FQGNSA. The CDR3 has 16 amino acids. Trimming removed 1 base from V and 5 bases from J; junction bases left unmatched: 5. The CDR3 here is CASSLGTSGSNHEQYF. CDR3 sequence (DNA): TGTGCCAGCAGCTTAGGGACTAGCGGGAGTAACCACGAGCAGTACTTC.

V gene TRBV15 combines with J gene TRBJ2-3, with D possibly being TRBD1 (6 bases). The CDR3 is 16 amino acids. Per germline, CDR1 LNHNV and CDR2 YYDKDF (reference sequence). Deletions cut 0 bases from V and 3 bases from J, with 13 bases between. CDR3 DNA: TGTGCCACCAGCAGAGACTCGGACAGCAGAACAGATACGCAGTATTTT. Translating it yields CATSRDSDSRTDTQYF.

This rearrangement joins TRBV28 to TRBJ2-7, with TRBD2 matching 7 bases. The CDR3 has 16 amino acids. With 4 bases clipped from V and 2 bases from J, the junction kept 11 bases outside the gene matches. Germline CDR1 and CDR2: MDHEN and SYDVKM. The chain's CDR3 is CASSSSTSIRAYEQYF. The CDR3 DNA is TGTGCCAGCAGTTCCTCGACTAGCATTCGAGCCTACGAGCAGTACTTC.

This clone was counted between two and nine times. J is TRBJ1-5 and V is TRBV5-1, with D possibly TRBD1 on 5 matching bases. Germline values: CDR1 SGHRS, CDR2 YFSETQ. CDR3 size: 14 residues. The V end was cut by 0 bases, the J end by 5 bases, with 9 bases between. DNA of the CDR3: TGCGCCAGCAGCTTGGTTGGGGGGGATCAGCCCCAGCATTTT. The encoded protein is CASSLVGGDQPQHF. Full variable domain (outside the CDR3, taken from reference TRBV5-1 and TRBJ1-5): KAGVTQTPRYLIKTRGQQVTLSCSPISGHRSVSWYQQTPGQGLQFLFEYFSETQRNKGNFPGRFSGRQFSNSRSEMNVSTLELGDSALYLCASSLVGGDQPQHFGDGTRLSIL.

The chain combines TRBV10-3 with TRBJ1-2; 8 bases match TRBD1. This CDR3 comprises 13 residues. The ends lost 6 bases at V and 4 bases at J; junction bases unmatched: 4. Germline CDR1 reads ENHRY; CDR2 reads SYGVKD. This CDR3 reads CAISGTGIYGYTF. CDR3 DNA sequence: TGTGCCATCAGCGGGACAGGAATCTATGGCTACACCTTC.

This clone occurred once. The chain is built from TRBV5-5 and TRBJ1-1; TRBD1 might be the D (6 bases). Germline lookup yields CDR1 SGHKS and CDR2 YYEKEE (reference sequence). V was trimmed by 2 bases and J by 1 base, leaving 12 bases between them. The length of the CDR3 is 15 residues. CDR3 nucleotides: TGTGCCAGCAGCTTACGGGGGGCGGGGAACACTGAAGCTTTCTTT. Translated: CASSLRGAGNTEAFF.

The chain is built from TRBV6-5 and TRBJ2-5; 9 bases are a match to TRBD1. The better agreement between TRBJ2-7 and the DNA end casts doubt on the J call. This CDR3 is 13 amino acids long. Germline values: CDR1 MNHEY, CDR2 SVGAGI. The CDR3 nucleotides are TGTGCCAGCAGAAAAGGACAGGGGAGCGAGCAGTACTTC. It codes for CASRKGQGSEQYF.

This chain's CDR3 is CASSESGQGSGYTF. In nucleotides, the CDR3 is TGTGCCAGCAGTGAGTCCGGACAGGGCTCTGGCTACACCTTC. The chain has TRBV6-1 and TRBJ1-2; TRBD1 aligns across 8 bases. V shed 3 bases, J shed 7 bases, and the junction held 7 bases outside the gene matches. Germline-derived CDR1 and CDR2 are MNHNS and SASEGT. The CDR3 sequence is 14 residues long.

The genes are TRBV15 and TRBJ2-7; possible D gene TRBD1, 5 bases. Trimming stripped 1 base from V and 6 bases from J, with 10 bases between. This CDR3 spans 13 amino acids. CDR1 LNHNV and CDR2 YYDKDF come from the germline V gene (reference sequence). In DNA form, the CDR3 reads TGTGCCACCAGCAGAGTTTCCACAGGCGAGCAGTACTTC. Encoded protein: CATSRVSTGEQYF.

The V gene is TRBV28, the J gene TRBJ1-4; 10 nucleotides line up with TRBD1. The V segment lost 5 bases and the J segment 10 bases; nucleotides outside the gene matches: 7. From germline, CDR1 is MDHEN and CDR2 SYDVKM. The CDR3 spans 14 residues. CDR3 sequence (DNA): TGTGCCAGCAGTACGACAGGGGGCAGTCGAAAACTGTTTTTT. As protein: CASSTTGGSRKLFF. Variable domain in full (rest from reference TRBV28 and TRBJ1-4): DVKVTQSSRYLVKRTGEKVFLECVQDMDHENMFWYRQDPGLGLRLIYFSYDVKMKEKGDIPEGYSVSREKKERFSLILESASTNQTSMYLCASSTTGGSRKLFFGSGTQLSVL.

The count of this clone is one. A junction boundary mismatches the germline segment, possibly from a read error. CDR3 protein: CATSRDYPGIRYYSYTF. In nucleotides, the CDR3 is TGTGCCACCAGCAGGGATTACCCAGGGATCCGATACTATAGCTACACCTTC. The chain has TRBV15 and TRBJ1-2; D is perhaps TRBD1 (5 bases). Germline assignment: CDR1 LNHNV and CDR2 YYDKDF (reference sequence). The CDR3 loop spans 17 amino acids.

The J gene is TRBJ2-5, the V gene TRBV7-2; 8 nucleotides match TRBD1. CDR1 is SGHTA, CDR2 FQGNSA, per germline. This CDR3 contains 16 residues. Losses at the gene ends were 0 bases for V and 4 bases for J; bases not matched to a gene: 7. This chain's CDR3 is CASSLAARGRAETQYF. The DNA of the CDR3 is TGTGCCAGCAGCTTAGCGGCCAGGGGGCGCGCAGAGACCCAGTACTTC.